The clone carrying this T cell receptor (beta chain) has just a few counts. What it binds is unknown. For the library, individual cDNA molecules each received unique molecular identifiers. TCRdb called the RACE reads again in MiXCR, with one record for every CDR3 protein. In the table there are roughly 160,000 distinct CDR3 sequences, about 14% of which are singletons. Time point meaning: patch test 1, 2 weeks after DPC sensitization. This sample's treatment: therapeutic diphenylcyclopropenone sensitization with weekly scalp DPC. At patch-test visits, sampling came before the patch test. Alopecia patients deemed DPC-suitable, aged 18 to 70, excluding pregnancy. The data were obtained in a study of human T cells and chemical hapten exposure. Regarding the study as a whole: Clustering by CDR3 similarity yielded significantly more large clusters from expanded TCRs than controls.

Between the trimmed V and J ends, which lost 5 bases and 0 bases, there was a span of 20 bases. CDR3 length equals 17 residues. Germline V CDR1 and CDR2: SEHNR, FQNEAQ (reference sequence). V usage is TRBV7-9 and J usage is TRBJ2-7; tentatively, D is TRBD2 (6 bases). The sequences come from whole blood, collected in connection with sensitization to the hapten diphenylcyclopropenone (DPC). The receptor was isolated from a woman aged 30 to 39 with alopecia areata. Some clones in this sample may be carry-over from other donors' samples. DNA for the CDR3: TGTGCCAGCAGCCCTGGGTGGCGGGATACCATCTCCTACGAGCAGTACTTC. Amino acid sequence: CASSPGWRDTISYEQYF.